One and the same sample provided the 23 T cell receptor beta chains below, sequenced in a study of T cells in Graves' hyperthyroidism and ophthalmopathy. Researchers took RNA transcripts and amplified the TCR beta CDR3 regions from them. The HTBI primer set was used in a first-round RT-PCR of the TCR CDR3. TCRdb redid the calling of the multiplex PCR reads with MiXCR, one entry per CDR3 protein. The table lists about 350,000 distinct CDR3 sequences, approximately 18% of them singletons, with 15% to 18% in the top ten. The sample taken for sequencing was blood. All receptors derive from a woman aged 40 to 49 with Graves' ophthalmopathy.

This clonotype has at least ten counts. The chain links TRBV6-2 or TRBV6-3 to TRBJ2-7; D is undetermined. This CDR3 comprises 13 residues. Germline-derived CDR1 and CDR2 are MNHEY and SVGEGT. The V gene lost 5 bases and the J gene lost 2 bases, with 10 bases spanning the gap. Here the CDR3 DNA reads TGTGCCAGCAGTACTGCAGGTACCTACGAGCAGTACTTC. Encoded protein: CASSTAGTYEQYF.

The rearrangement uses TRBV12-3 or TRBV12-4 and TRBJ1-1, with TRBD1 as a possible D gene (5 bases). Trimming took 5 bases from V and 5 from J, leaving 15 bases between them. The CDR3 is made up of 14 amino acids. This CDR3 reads CASSNRGGWTEAFF. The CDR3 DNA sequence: TGTGCCAGCAGTAACCGTGGGGGTTGGACTGAAGCTTTCTTT.

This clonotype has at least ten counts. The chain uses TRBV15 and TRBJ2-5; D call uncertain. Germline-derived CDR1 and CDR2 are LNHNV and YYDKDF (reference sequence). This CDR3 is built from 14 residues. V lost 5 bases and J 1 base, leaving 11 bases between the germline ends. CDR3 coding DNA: TGTGCCACCAGCCGGAGTCGAGGCCAAGAGACCCAGTACTTC. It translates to CATSRSRGQETQYF.

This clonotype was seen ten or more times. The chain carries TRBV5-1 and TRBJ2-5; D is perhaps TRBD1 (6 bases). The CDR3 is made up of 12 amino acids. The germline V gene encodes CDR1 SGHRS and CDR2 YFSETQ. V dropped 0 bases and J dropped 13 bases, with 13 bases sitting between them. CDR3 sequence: CASSLGDTSRYF. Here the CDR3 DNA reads TGCGCCAGCAGCTTGGGGGACACCTCCCGGTACTTC.

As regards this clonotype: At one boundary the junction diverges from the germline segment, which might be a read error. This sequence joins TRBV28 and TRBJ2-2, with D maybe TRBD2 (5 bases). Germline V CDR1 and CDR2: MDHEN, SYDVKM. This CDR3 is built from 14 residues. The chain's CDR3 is CASTPGGYTGELFF. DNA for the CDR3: TGTGCCAGCACCCCAGGCGGGTACACCGGGGAGCTGTTCTTT.

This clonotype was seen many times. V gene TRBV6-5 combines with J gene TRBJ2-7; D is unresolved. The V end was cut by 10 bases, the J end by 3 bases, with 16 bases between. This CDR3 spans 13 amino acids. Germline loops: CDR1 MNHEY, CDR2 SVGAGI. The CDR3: CATKHPWDYEQYF. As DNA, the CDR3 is TGTGCCACCAAACATCCCTGGGACTACGAGCAGTACTTC.

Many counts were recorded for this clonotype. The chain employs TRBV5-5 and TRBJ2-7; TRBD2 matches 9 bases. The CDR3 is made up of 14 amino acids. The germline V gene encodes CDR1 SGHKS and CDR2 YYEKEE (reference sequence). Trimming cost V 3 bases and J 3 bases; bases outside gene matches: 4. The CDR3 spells CASSWGLADYEQYF. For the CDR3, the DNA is TGTGCCAGCAGCTGGGGACTAGCAGACTACGAGCAGTACTTC. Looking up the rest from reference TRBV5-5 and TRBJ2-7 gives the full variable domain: DAGVTQSPTHLIKTRGQQVTLRCSPISGHKSVSWYQQVLGQGPQFIFQYYEKEERGRGNFPDRFSARQFPNYSSELNVNALLLGDSALYLCASSWGLADYEQYFGPGTRLTVT.

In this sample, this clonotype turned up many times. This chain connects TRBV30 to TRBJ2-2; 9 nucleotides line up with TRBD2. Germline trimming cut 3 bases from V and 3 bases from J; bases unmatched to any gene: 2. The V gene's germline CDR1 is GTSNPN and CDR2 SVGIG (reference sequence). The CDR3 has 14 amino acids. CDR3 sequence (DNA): TGTGCCTGGAGGACTAGCGGATACACCGGGGAGCTGTTTTTT. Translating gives CAWRTSGYTGELFF.

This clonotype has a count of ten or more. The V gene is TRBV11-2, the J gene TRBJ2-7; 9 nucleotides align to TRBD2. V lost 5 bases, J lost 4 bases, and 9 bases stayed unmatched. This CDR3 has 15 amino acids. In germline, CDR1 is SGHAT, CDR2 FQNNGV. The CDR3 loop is CASSMIAGVRYEQYF. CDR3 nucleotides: TGTGCCAGCAGCATGATAGCGGGAGTAAGGTACGAGCAGTACTTC.

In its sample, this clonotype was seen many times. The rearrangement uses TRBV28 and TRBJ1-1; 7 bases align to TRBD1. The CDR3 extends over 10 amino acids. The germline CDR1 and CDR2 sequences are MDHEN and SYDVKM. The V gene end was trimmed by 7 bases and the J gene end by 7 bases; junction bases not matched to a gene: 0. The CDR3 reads CASTGGEAFF. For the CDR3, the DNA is TGTGCCAGCACAGGGGGTGAAGCTTTCTTT. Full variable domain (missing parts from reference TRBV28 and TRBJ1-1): DVKVTQSSRYLVKRTGEKVFLECVQDMDHENMFWYRQDPGLGLRLIYFSYDVKMKEKGDIPEGYSVSREKKERFSLILESASTNQTSMYLCASTGGEAFFGQGTRLTVV.

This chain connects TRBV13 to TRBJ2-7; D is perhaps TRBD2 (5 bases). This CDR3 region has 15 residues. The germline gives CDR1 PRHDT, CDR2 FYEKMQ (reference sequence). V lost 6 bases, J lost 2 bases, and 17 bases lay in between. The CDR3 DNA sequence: TGTGCCAGCAGACGCACCCGCGGCGGGCCCTACGAGCAGTACTTC. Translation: CASRRTRGGPYEQYF.

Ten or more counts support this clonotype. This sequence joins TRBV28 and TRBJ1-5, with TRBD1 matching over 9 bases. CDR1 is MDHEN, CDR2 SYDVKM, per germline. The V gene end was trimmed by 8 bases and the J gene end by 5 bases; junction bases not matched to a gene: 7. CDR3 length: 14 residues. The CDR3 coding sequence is TGTGCCAGCGTATACAGGGGGCTGCATCAGCCCCAGCATTTT. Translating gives CASVYRGLHQPQHF.

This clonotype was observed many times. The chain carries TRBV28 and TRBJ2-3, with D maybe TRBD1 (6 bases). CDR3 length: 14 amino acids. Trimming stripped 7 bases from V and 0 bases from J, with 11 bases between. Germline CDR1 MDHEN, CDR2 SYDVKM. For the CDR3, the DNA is TGTGCCAGCAACAGGGATTCTAGCACAGATACGCAGTATTTT. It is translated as CASNRDSSTDTQYF.

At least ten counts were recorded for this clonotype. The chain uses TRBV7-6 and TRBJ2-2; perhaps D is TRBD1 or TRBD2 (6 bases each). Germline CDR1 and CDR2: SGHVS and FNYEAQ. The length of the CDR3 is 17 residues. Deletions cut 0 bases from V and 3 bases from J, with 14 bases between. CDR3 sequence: CASSLAVGGGDTGELFF. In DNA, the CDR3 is TGTGCCAGCAGCTTAGCGGTAGGAGGGGGTGACACCGGGGAGCTGTTTTTT.

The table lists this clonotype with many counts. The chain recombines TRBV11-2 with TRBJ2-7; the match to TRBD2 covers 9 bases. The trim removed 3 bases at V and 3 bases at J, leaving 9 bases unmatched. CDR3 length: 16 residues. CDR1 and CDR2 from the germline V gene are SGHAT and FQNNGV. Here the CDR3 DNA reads TGTGCCAGCAGCTTTTCCGGGACTAGCATATACTACGAGCAGTACTTC. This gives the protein CASSFSGTSIYYEQYF.

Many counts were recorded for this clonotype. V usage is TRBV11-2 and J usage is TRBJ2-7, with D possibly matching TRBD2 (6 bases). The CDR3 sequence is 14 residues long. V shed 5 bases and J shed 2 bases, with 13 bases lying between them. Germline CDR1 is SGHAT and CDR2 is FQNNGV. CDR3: CASSRAGRTYEQYF. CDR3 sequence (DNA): TGTGCCAGCAGCCGGGCCGGGAGAACCTACGAGCAGTACTTC. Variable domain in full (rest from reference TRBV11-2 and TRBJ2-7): EAGVAQSPRYKIIEKRQSVAFWCNPISGHATLYWYQQILGQGPKLLIQFQNNGVVDDSQLPKDRFSAERLKGVDSTLKIQPAKLEDSAVYLCASSRAGRTYEQYFGPGTRLTVT.

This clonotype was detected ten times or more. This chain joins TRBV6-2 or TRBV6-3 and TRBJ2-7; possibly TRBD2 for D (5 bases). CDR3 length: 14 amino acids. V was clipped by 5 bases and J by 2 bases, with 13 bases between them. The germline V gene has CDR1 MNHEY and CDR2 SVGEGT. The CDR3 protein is CASSRLISAYEQYF. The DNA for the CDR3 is TGTGCCAGCAGTCGACTAATTTCCGCCTACGAGCAGTACTTC.

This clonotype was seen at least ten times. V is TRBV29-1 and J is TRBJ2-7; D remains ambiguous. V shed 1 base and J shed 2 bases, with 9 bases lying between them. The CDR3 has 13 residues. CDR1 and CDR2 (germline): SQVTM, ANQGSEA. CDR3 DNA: TGCAGCGTTGAAGGCGGAGTCACCTACGAGCAGTACTTC. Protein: CSVEGGVTYEQYF.

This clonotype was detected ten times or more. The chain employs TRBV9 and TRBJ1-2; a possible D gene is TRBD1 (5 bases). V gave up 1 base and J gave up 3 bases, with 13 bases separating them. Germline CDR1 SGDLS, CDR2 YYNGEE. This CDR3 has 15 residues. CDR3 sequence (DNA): TGTGCCAGCAGCGTATCAGGGTGGCTTGACTATGGCTACACCTTC. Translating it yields CASSVSGWLDYGYTF.

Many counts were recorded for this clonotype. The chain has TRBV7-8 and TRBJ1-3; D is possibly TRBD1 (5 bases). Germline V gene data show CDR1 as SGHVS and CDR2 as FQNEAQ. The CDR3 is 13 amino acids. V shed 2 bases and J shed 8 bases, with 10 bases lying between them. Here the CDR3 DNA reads TGTGCCAGCAGCTTATTCAGGGTAGACACCATATATTTT. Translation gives CASSLFRVDTIYF.

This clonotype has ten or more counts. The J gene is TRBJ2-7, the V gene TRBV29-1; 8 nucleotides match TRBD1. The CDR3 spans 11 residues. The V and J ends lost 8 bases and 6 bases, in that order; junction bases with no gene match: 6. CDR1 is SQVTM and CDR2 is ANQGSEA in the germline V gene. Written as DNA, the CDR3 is TGCAGCTCAGGGGGCGAAGGCGAGCAGTACTTC. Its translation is CSSGGEGEQYF.

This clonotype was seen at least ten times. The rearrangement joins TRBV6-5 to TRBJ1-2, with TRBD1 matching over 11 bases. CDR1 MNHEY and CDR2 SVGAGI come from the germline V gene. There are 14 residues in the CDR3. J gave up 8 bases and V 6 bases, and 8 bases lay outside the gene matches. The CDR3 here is CASSRTGGVGGYTF. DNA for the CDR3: TGTGCCAGCAGCCGGACAGGGGGCGTTGGAGGCTACACCTTC.

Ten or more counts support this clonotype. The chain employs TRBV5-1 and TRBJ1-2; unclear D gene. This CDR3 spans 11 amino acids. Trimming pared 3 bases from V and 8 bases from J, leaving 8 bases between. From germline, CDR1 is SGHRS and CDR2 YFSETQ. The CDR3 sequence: CASSSPDGYTF. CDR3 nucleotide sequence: TGCGCCAGCAGCTCACCGGACGGCTACACCTTC.